These 7 T cell receptor beta chains were all obtained from the same sample, sequenced in a study of cytomegalovirus exposure and HLA in healthy donors (dated by TCRdb to 2015 to 2018). Libraries were constructed by the immunoSEQ multiplex PCR assay. A mixture of 60 forward primers for TCR Vbeta segments and 13 reverse primers for TCR Jbeta segments was used in the multiplex PCR. In its TCRdb copy, this immuneACCESS table keeps in-frame sequences only and misses some clones. Where compared with another copy, unresolved V genes explain less than half of these, and the others have no known cause. A total of approximately 140,000 clones appear in this sample, over 60% of them only once. The top ten clones comprise roughly 1.9% of the sample. The sample was PBMCs. The origin of the receptors is a man aged 40-55 years in good health and CMV-seronegative.

The chain couples TRBV5-1 to TRBJ2-7, with TRBD1 matching 7 bases. The ends lost 4 bases at V and 0 bases at J; junction bases unmatched: 13. The CDR3 is 17 residues long. Germline V gene sequence: CDR1 SGHRS, CDR2 YFSETQ. This chain's CDR3 is CASSPGGRLGDSYEQYF. In DNA form, the CDR3 reads TGCGCCAGCAGCCCAGGGGGTCGATTGGGGGACTCCTACGAGCAGTACTTC.

The chain employs TRBV30 and TRBJ2-5; possibly TRBD2 for D (5 bases). CDR3 size: 15 residues. The V end was cut by 0 bases, the J end by 3 bases, with 14 bases between. The germline CDR1 and CDR2 sequences are GTSNPN and SVGIG (reference sequence). CDR3 residues: CAWSVRAVGEETQYF. The CDR3 bases are TGTGCCTGGAGTGTACGAGCGGTAGGAGAAGAGACCCAGTACTTC.

This clone was detected once. J is TRBJ1-1 and V is TRBV19, with 10 bases fitting TRBD1. V lost 2 bases, J lost 7 bases, and 7 bases stayed unmatched. The CDR3 is 15 amino acids. Germline values: CDR1 LNHDA, CDR2 SQIVND (reference sequence). CDR3 loop: CASSISPGTGVEAFF. The CDR3 region has the DNA TGTGCCAGTAGTATATCCCCCGGGACAGGGGTTGAAGCTTTCTTT.

CDR3 DNA sequence: TGCGCCAGCAGCCCAGGGTGGAGGGAAGAGACCCAGTACTTC. This gives the protein CASSPGWREETQYF. This chain joins TRBV4-1 and TRBJ2-5, with a weak D call TRBD2 (6 bases). Germline CDR1 and CDR2: MGHRA and YSYEKL. The germline V and J ends were trimmed by 4 bases and 3 bases, with 12 bases remaining between them. The CDR3 covers 14 residues.

This clone was picked up a small number of times. The chain combines TRBV6-5 with TRBJ1-5; TRBD1 aligns across 7 bases. This CDR3 region has 15 residues. J lost 3 bases, V lost 5 bases, and 7 bases had no gene match. The germline gives CDR1 MNHEY, CDR2 SVGAGI. CDR3 residues: CASSPGTDNNQPQHF. CDR3 in DNA: TGTGCCAGCAGTCCCGGGACAGATAACAATCAGCCCCAGCATTTT.

Written as DNA, the CDR3 is TGTGCCAGTACCGCCGGGACAGGGGGCGGCGTGACTAATGAAAAACTGTTTTTT. This encodes CASTAGTGGGVTNEKLFF. The V and J genes are TRBV19 and TRBJ1-4; 12 bases are shared with TRBD1. Germline loops: CDR1 LNHDA, CDR2 SQIVND (reference sequence). This CDR3 is built from 18 residues. V gave up 7 bases and J gave up 2 bases; unmatched junction bases: 11.

V is TRBV11-3 and J is TRBJ2-1, with 8 bases that match TRBD2. CDR3 length: 14 residues. CDR1 SGHNT and CDR2 YENEEA come from the germline V gene. V shed 1 base, J shed 8 bases, and the junction held 4 bases outside the gene matches. In DNA form, the CDR3 reads TGTGCCAGCAGCTTAGCCGGGAGGGCCGATGAGCAGTTCTTC. Translated: CASSLAGRADEQFF. Full variable domain (remainder filled in from reference TRBV11-3 and TRBJ2-1): EAGVVQSPRYKIIEKKQPVAFWCNPISGHNTLYWYLQNLGQGPELLIRYENEEAVDDSQLPKDRFSAERLKGVDSTLKIQPAELGDSAVYLCASSLAGRADEQFFGPGTRLTVL.